The rows below give T cell receptor beta chains drawn from one sample of a study of monozygotic twins with inflammatory bowel disease. TCRdb reanalyzed the 5' RACE reads and collapses them to one entry per CDR3 protein, without DNA. Here the sample table reports about 99,000 distinct CDR3 sequences. Sequencing was performed on blood. The receptors were gathered from a human donor with ulcerative colitis or Crohn's disease, or a healthy co-twin of an affected twin (not recorded which). Both conserved end residues are part of each CDR3.

V gene	J gene	CDR3 protein
TRBV5-1	TRBJ2-3	CASSLVGRNTDTQYF
TRBV7-9	TRBJ2-5	CASSPGAGGSQKTQYF
TRBV6-2/TRBV6-3	TRBJ2-3	CASSYTGTSTDTQYF
TRBV4-2	TRBJ2-1	CASSPNRDTEQFF
TRBV20-1	TRBJ2-4	CSVGGQGAQAKNIQYF
TRBV29-1	TRBJ2-5	CSVEDLETQYF
TRBV6-1	TRBJ2-3	CASGGQLTDTQYF
TRBV20-1	TRBJ2-7	CSASLLGQGYEQYF
TRBV29-1	TRBJ2-1	CSGHLSGTNEQFF
TRBV20-1	TRBJ1-5	CSVFLGQGAVRPQHF
TRBV5-6	TRBJ1-2	CASSPAMTGYGYTF
TRBV7-8	TRBJ1-4	CASSLEEARRELREKLFF
TRBV21-1	TRBJ1-2	CASSPTRDTYGYTF
TRBV7-2	TRBJ1-5	CASSLVGGGGKQPQHF
TRBV3-1	TRBJ2-2	CASSQVSQGGGELFF
TRBV5-5	TRBJ2-3	CASSPFSREDTQYF
TRBV20-1	TRBJ2-3	CSAIVANTDTQYF
TRBV29-1	TRBJ2-1	CSVRTGLAGVGEQFF
TRBV4-3	TRBJ2-2	CASSQGDRNTGELFF
TRBV20-1	TRBJ2-3	CSAGSPHGVDTQYF
TRBV9	TRBJ2-1	CASSPGVAAYMSQFF
TRBV20-1	TRBJ2-1	CSARTLLAGGGDEQFF
TRBV30	TRBJ1-6	CAWSASGNSPLHF
TRBV7-2	TRBJ1-1	CASSFRAGAQEAFF
TRBV20-1	TRBJ2-3	CSGNSGSTDTQYF
TRBV28	TRBJ2-1	CASSLAGEYNEQFF
TRBV19	TRBJ2-5	CASSMEFRGSTSGQETQYF
TRBV4-3	TRBJ2-3	CASSQLTDTQYF
TRBV29-1	TRBJ2-7	CSVELTRRDEQYF
TRBV12-3/TRBV12-4	TRBJ1-1	CAIKRGSNTEAFF
TRBV7-2	TRBJ2-7	CASSLLQGSLYF
TRBV7-2	TRBJ2-7	CPSRQGAISMEQYF
TRBV3-1	TRBJ2-3	CASSQRLVDTQYF
TRBV10-3	TRBJ1-5	CAISGSTGEKNQPQHF
TRBV25-1	TRBJ2-3	CASSGSSGRRADTQYF
TRBV12-3/TRBV12-4	TRBJ2-2	CASSRGGNTGELFF
TRBV5-6	TRBJ2-7	CASSLAEVSYEQYF
TRBV15	TRBJ2-7	CATSRAGGFFYEQYF
TRBV7-2	TRBJ2-5	CASSADPFRTGLETQYF
TRBV7-9	TRBJ2-1	CASKPPGGLAGYNEQFF
TRBV7-2	TRBJ2-7	CASSRPRGASHEQYF
TRBV3-1	TRBJ2-2	CASSQRVAGELFF
TRBV7-2	TRBJ2-5	CASSSGGQETQYF
TRBV28	TRBJ2-7	CARRRTGTDSSEQYF
TRBV29-1	TRBJ2-5	CSAYSNRPRAGETQYF
TRBV7-2	TRBJ1-3	CASSLAGTNSGNTIYF
TRBV20-1	TRBJ2-7	CSARGQTSIYEQYF
TRBV6-5	TRBJ1-1	CASRTRDSKAAFF
TRBV30	TRBJ2-5	CAWSVRVGTKRETQYF
TRBV5-1	TRBJ2-7	CASSPGGPYEQYF